This T cell receptor beta chain derives from a study of neurological immune-mediated disorders. Ten or more counts support this clonotype. No antigen is known for it. The CDR3 covers 13 residues. Per the germline V gene, CDR1 is DFQATT and CDR2 is SNEGSKA (reference sequence). The J segment lost 4 bases and the V segment lost 4 bases, leaving 2 bases of the junction unmatched. The authors produced cDNA by 5'RACE using 10-nucleotide random UMIs. In TCRdb, the 5' RACE reads were re-called with MiXCR into one record per CDR3 protein. The sample includes about 46,000 distinct CDR3 sequences, 1.5% to 2% of them seen just once. Overall study results and limits: Falling below healthy controls, multiple sclerosis showed the least TCR clonal expansion, while HTLV-1-associated myelopathy showed the most.

The gene calls are TRBV20-1 and TRBJ2-2; TRBD1 matches 8 bases. The source material was PBMCs. This clonotype was obtained from a woman in her thirties or forties with multiple sclerosis. In DNA form, the CDR3 reads TGCAGTGCTACAACAGGGGGCACCGGGGAGCTGTTTTTT. Protein: CSATTGGTGELFF.